The 15 T cell receptor beta chains listed next were all sequenced from one sample in a study of blood T cell repertoires in COVID-19. Clones were read by immunoSEQ multiplex PCR, and TCRdb kept only the in-frame ones, dropping some. The table lists roughly 260,000 clones, about 88% of them singletons. The sequencing input was peripheral blood. The receptors shown here come from a woman under 40 with COVID-19, enrolled during active disease.

The V and J genes are TRBV4-3 and TRBJ1-1, with D uncertain. Germline lookup yields CDR1 LGHNA and CDR2 YSLEER. The CDR3 is 13 residues long. Trimming stripped 0 bases from V and 5 bases from J, with 7 bases between. CDR3 sequence reads: CASSQDRGTEAFF. The CDR3 DNA is TGCGCCAGCAGCCAAGATCGGGGAACTGAAGCTTTCTTT.

CDR3: CAIRGLGTDTQYF. CDR3 DNA sequence: TGTGCCATCAGGGGCCTTGGCACAGATACGCAGTATTTT. V usage is TRBV10-3 and J usage is TRBJ2-3; D not resolved. The CDR3 is made up of 13 amino acids. Germline-derived CDR1 and CDR2 are ENHRY and SYGVKD. V was cut by 6 bases and J by 1 base, with 8 bases left in between.

The rearrangement links TRBV2 to TRBJ2-7; 7 bases match TRBD2. V was clipped by 5 bases and J by 0 bases; unmatched bases: 1. CDR1 is SNHLY, CDR2 FYNNEI, per germline. CDR3 length: 13 residues. In nucleotides, the CDR3 is TGTGCCAGCAGTAGCGGGGTCTCCTACGAGCAGTACTTC. Its protein is CASSSGVSYEQYF.

This clone appeared once. The rearrangement links TRBV28 to TRBJ1-2, with D hard to call. The CDR3 spans 13 residues. With 8 bases removed from V and 0 bases from J, the gap between germline ends came to 10 bases. Germline loops: CDR1 MDHEN, CDR2 SYDVKM. The CDR3 loop is CASGITANYGYTF. Written as DNA, the CDR3 is TGTGCCAGCGGTATAACAGCTAACTATGGCTACACCTTC.

As DNA, the CDR3 is TGTGCCAGTAGTATCTGGGGGGGTAGCAATCAGCCCCAGCATTTT. It codes for CASSIWGGSNQPQHF. The rearrangement uses TRBV19 and TRBJ1-5, with a weak D call TRBD1 (5 bases). Germline lookup yields CDR1 LNHDA and CDR2 SQIVND (reference sequence). CDR3 length equals 15 residues. With 3 bases removed from V and 0 bases from J, the gap between germline ends came to 9 bases.

This clone appeared once. The chain couples TRBV5-5 to TRBJ2-7; 9 bases are shared with TRBD1. The germline CDR1 and CDR2 sequences are SGHKS and YYEKEE (reference sequence). The CDR3 is 15 residues long. V was pared by 5 bases and J by 2 bases, with 8 bases of the junction left unmatched. The DNA of the CDR3 is TGTGCCAGCAGTCGACGGACAGGGGAGACCTACGAGCAGTACTTC. The encoded protein is CASSRRTGETYEQYF.

The CDR3 reads CASSLPSDRSRGTEAFF. The CDR3 coding sequence is TGTGCCAGCAGCTTACCATCCGACAGGTCGAGGGGTACTGAAGCTTTCTTT. The J gene is TRBJ1-1, the V gene TRBV11-3, with D maybe TRBD1 (6 bases). The germline V and J ends were trimmed by 2 bases and 5 bases, with 21 bases remaining between them. Germline V lookup: CDR1 SGHNT, CDR2 YENEEA. CDR3 length: 17 amino acids.

The genes are TRBV5-1 and TRBJ2-3; perhaps TRBD2 as D (5 bases). The CDR3 contains 13 residues. The germline gives CDR1 SGHRS, CDR2 YFSETQ. The germline V and J ends were trimmed by 3 bases and 7 bases, with 12 bases remaining between them. In nucleotides, the CDR3 is TGCGCCAGCAGCTATTCCCGGGGTAATACGCAGTATTTT. Translation: CASSYSRGNTQYF.

The chain couples TRBV5-1 to TRBJ2-5; 8 bases align to TRBD1. CDR3 length: 15 amino acids. CDR1 and CDR2 from the germline V gene are SGHRS and YFSETQ. V lost 4 bases, J lost 1 base, and 6 bases stayed unmatched. In DNA form, the CDR3 reads TGCGCCAGCAGCCCGTGGACAGGGCCCCAAGAGACCCAGTACTTC. Amino acids: CASSPWTGPQETQYF.

This clone was counted between two and nine times. The rearrangement uses TRBV3-1 (or the pseudogene TRBV3-2) and TRBJ1-1; no definite D call. The V end lost 0 bases, the J end lost 0 bases, and 5 bases lay between the germline ends. This CDR3 is built from 14 residues. Looked up from germline, CDR1 is LGHDT and CDR2 is YNNKEL (reference sequence). The CDR3 nucleotides read TGTGCCAGCAGCCAAGACCCCGTGAACACTGAAGCTTTCTTT. It is translated as CASSQDPVNTEAFF.

As DNA, the CDR3 is TGTGCCAGCAGTTGGGGACAGGTTAACACCGGGGAGCTGTTTTTT. Translating gives CASSWGQVNTGELFF. The J gene is TRBJ2-2, the V gene TRBV6-2 or TRBV6-3; 8 positions agree with TRBD1. V lost 4 bases, J lost 2 bases, and 3 bases stayed unmatched. The CDR3 has 15 residues. The V gene's germline CDR1 is MNHEY and CDR2 SVGEGT.

The chain joins TRBV11-3 to TRBJ2-1; 13 bases match TRBD2. CDR3 length equals 17 residues. The germline gives CDR1 SGHNT, CDR2 YENEEA. With 5 bases clipped from V and 8 bases from J, the junction kept 12 bases outside the gene matches. The DNA for the CDR3 is TGTGCCAGCAGCCGACGGACTAGCGGGAGTGGGTCCGATGAGCAGTTCTTC. Encoded protein: CASSRRTSGSGSDEQFF.

This sequence joins TRBV5-8 and TRBJ2-2, with TRBD1 matching over 9 bases. This CDR3 comprises 16 residues. Germline V gene data show CDR1 as SGHTS and CDR2 as YDEGEE. V trimming: 4 bases; J trimming: 7 bases; junction bases outside the gene matches: 11. CDR3 in amino acids: CASSERQQGAIGELFF. As DNA, the CDR3 is TGTGCCAGCAGCGAGCGGCAACAGGGGGCTATCGGGGAGCTGTTTTTT.

This clone is a singleton in its sample. V and J are TRBV12-5 and TRBJ2-1; 8 bases are shared with TRBD2. CDR1 is LGHNT and CDR2 is FRNRAP in the germline V gene. The junction had 4 bases not matched to a gene; V was cut back by 6 bases and J by 3 bases. The CDR3 covers 14 residues. The CDR3 nucleotides read TGTGCTAGTGGCACCGGGGGGGGCTACAATGAGCAGTTCTTC. Translation: CASGTGGGYNEQFF.

The V gene is TRBV5-3, the J gene TRBJ1-5; 12 bases are shared with TRBD1. TRBV5-3 is recorded as an ORF, its role being uncertain. This CDR3 has 19 residues. V gave up 3 bases and J gave up 3 bases; unmatched junction bases: 13. DNA for the CDR3: TGTGCCAGAAGCTCGCCGGGACAGGGGGCGCGTAGGGTCAATCAGCCCCAGCATTTT. It codes for CARSSPGQGARRVNQPQHF.